Listed here are 24 T cell receptor beta chains from one sample, sequenced in a study of cytomegalovirus exposure and HLA in healthy donors. 13 Jbeta primers and 60 Vbeta primers were used for the PCR. Repertoires were generated with immunoSEQ multiplex PCR, while TCRdb's copy carries only in-frame clones and drops some. This table holds about 130,000 clones, about 63% found once. The material sequenced was PBMCs. These receptors were taken from a man between 25 and 39 years old in good health and CMV-seropositive.

The chain couples TRBV6-1 to TRBJ1-1; D perhaps matches TRBD1 (6 bases). Germline assignment: CDR1 MNHNS and CDR2 SASEGT. V gave up 5 bases and J gave up 6 bases, with 16 bases separating them. CDR3 length: 14 amino acids. The CDR3 nucleotides are TGTGCCAGCAGTAAAAGCGAAGGGGGGGCTGAAGCTTTCTTT. Residues: CASSKSEGGAEAFF.

The gene calls are TRBV4-2 and TRBJ2-7; D is possibly TRBD2 (8 bases). Germline V gives CDR1 LGHNA, CDR2 YNFKEQ. The CDR3 spans 17 residues. Trimming shortened V by 0 bases and J by 4 bases, and 19 bases separated the two germline ends. CDR3 in DNA: TGTGCCAGCAGCCAAGATGGGACAGCGGGAGAAAAATACGAGCAGTACTTC. Translating it yields CASSQDGTAGEKYEQYF.

The chain is built from TRBV5-1 and TRBJ1-4, with D uncertain. Germline V gives CDR1 SGHRS, CDR2 YFSETQ. Trimming stripped 4 bases from V and 7 bases from J, with 8 bases between. The CDR3 covers 12 residues. The CDR3 DNA is TGCGCCAGCAGCCGACTTGGTGAAAAACTGTTTTTT. Its translation: CASSRLGEKLFF. Looking up the rest from reference TRBV5-1 and TRBJ1-4 gives the full variable domain: KAGVTQTPRYLIKTRGQQVTLSCSPISGHRSVSWYQQTPGQGLQFLFEYFSETQRNKGNFPGRFSGRQFSNSRSEMNVSTLELGDSALYLCASSRLGEKLFFGSGTQLSVL.

The rearrangement uses TRBV2 and TRBJ2-1, with D unclear. Per the germline V gene, CDR1 is SNHLY and CDR2 is FYNNEI. CDR3 size: 11 residues. Trimming shortened V by 8 bases and J by 4 bases, and 6 bases separated the two germline ends. The CDR3 here is CASELYNEQFF. The CDR3 DNA follows: TGTGCCAGCGAGTTATACAATGAGCAGTTCTTC.

This clone was recorded only once. The rearrangement links TRBV7-3 to TRBJ2-7; tentative D call: TRBD1 (5 bases). Per the germline V gene, CDR1 is SGHTA and CDR2 is FQGTGA. The CDR3 length is 15 residues. With 6 bases removed from V and 0 bases from J, the gap between germline ends came to 15 bases. The DNA of the CDR3 is TGTGCCAGCAGTCCCGACAGCTCGACCTCCTACGAGCAGTACTTC. Residues: CASSPDSSTSYEQYF.

The chain combines TRBV13 with TRBJ2-1; D might be TRBD2 (5 bases). CDR3 size: 16 residues. The germline V and J ends were trimmed by 5 bases and 2 bases, with 16 bases remaining between them. CDR1 is PRHDT, CDR2 FYEKMQ, per germline (reference sequence). CDR3 residues: CASSLLKDSTYNEQFF. Here the CDR3 DNA reads TGTGCCAGCAGCCTTCTGAAGGACTCTACCTACAATGAGCAGTTCTTC.

The sample holds one count of this clone. The gene calls are TRBV7-8 and TRBJ2-7; 7 bases agree with TRBD2. This CDR3 region has 15 residues. Per germline, CDR1 SGHVS and CDR2 FQNEAQ. V lost 5 bases to trimming and J lost 2 bases; unmatched junction nucleotides: 9. The CDR3 sequence: CASSQRLADAYEQYF. For the CDR3, the DNA is TGTGCCAGCAGCCAGAGACTAGCCGACGCCTACGAGCAGTACTTC.

The chain recombines TRBV6-4 with TRBJ2-1, with 8 nucleotides matching TRBD2. The CDR3 has 15 residues. The V gene's germline CDR1 is MRHNA and CDR2 SNTAGT. Losses at the gene ends were 3 bases for V and 2 bases for J; bases not matched to a gene: 3. CDR3 residues: CASSDVAGTYNEQFF. CDR3 nucleotide sequence: TGTGCCAGCAGTGATGTAGCGGGGACCTACAATGAGCAGTTCTTC.

The rearrangement joins TRBV4-2 to TRBJ2-3; 11 nucleotides match TRBD1. CDR3 length: 17 residues. The V gene end was trimmed by 3 bases and the J gene end by 6 bases; junction bases not matched to a gene: 11. Germline assignment: CDR1 LGHNA and CDR2 YNFKEQ. The CDR3 here is CASSHVPGQGVSDTQYF. The CDR3 nucleotides read TGTGCCAGCAGCCATGTTCCGGGACAGGGGGTTTCTGATACGCAGTATTTT.

V gene TRBV7-3 combines with J gene TRBJ2-5; 9 positions agree with TRBD1. Trimming at V came to 5 bases and at J to 2 bases, leaving 9 bases not matched to a gene. CDR3 size: 16 residues. CDR1 is SGHTA and CDR2 is FQGTGA in the germline V gene. DNA for the CDR3: TGTGCCAGCAGCCGTATCCCCGGGACAGGGCAAGAGACCCAGTACTTC. This codes for CASSRIPGTGQETQYF.

This clone was seen only a few times. This chain links TRBV2 with TRBJ1-2; the D gene is possibly TRBD1 (6 bases). Germline V gene data show CDR1 as SNHLY and CDR2 as FYNNEI. V lost 3 bases, J lost 3 bases, and 8 bases lay in between. There are 13 residues in the CDR3. The CDR3 sequence is CASSEQGYYGYTF. For the CDR3, the DNA is TGTGCCAGCAGTGAGCAGGGGTACTATGGCTACACCTTC.

The V gene is TRBV19, the J gene TRBJ1-1; 7 bases agree with TRBD1. After removal of 4 bases from V and 4 bases from J, the junction contained 6 bases not matched to a gene. The CDR3 consists of 14 residues. Germline loops: CDR1 LNHDA, CDR2 SQIVND (reference sequence). CDR3 DNA: TGTGCCAGTAGTACAGGGGGTTTAAGCACTGAAGCTTTCTTT. Translation gives CASSTGGLSTEAFF.

The genes are TRBV6-4 and TRBJ1-4; D remains unclear. The V gene lost 6 bases and the J gene lost 2 bases, with 13 bases spanning the gap. The CDR3 is made up of 15 amino acids. Germline V gives CDR1 MRHNA, CDR2 SNTAGT. CDR3: CASSPSGSTNEKLFF. CDR3 DNA: TGTGCCAGCAGCCCAAGCGGGTCTACTAATGAAAAACTGTTTTTT.

The chain couples TRBV29-1 to TRBJ2-7, with D possibly TRBD1 on 6 matching bases. Between the trimmed V and J ends, which lost 3 bases and 3 bases, there was a span of 12 bases. The CDR3 spans 13 residues. Germline V gene lookup returns CDR1 SQVTM and CDR2 ANQGSEA. The CDR3 region is CSVEEDRYYEQYF. CDR3 coding DNA: TGCAGCGTTGAGGAGGACAGATACTACGAGCAGTACTTC.

This clone was counted only a few times. The genes are TRBV19 and TRBJ1-1; D is ambiguous. Germline CDR1 LNHDA, CDR2 SQIVND (reference sequence). The V end lost 3 bases, the J end lost 4 bases, and 6 bases lay between the germline ends. The length of the CDR3 is 12 residues. In DNA form, the CDR3 reads TGTGCCAGTAGTATGGAGGGCACTGAAGCTTTCTTT. It specifies CASSMEGTEAFF.

The J gene is TRBJ2-2, the V gene TRBV6-1, with D perhaps matching TRBD2 (6 bases). CDR3 length: 15 residues. V was trimmed by 4 bases and J by 1 base, leaving 10 bases between them. CDR1 and CDR2 from the germline V gene are MNHNS and SASEGT. The CDR3 region is CASSGRGMNTGELFF. The CDR3 region has the DNA TGTGCCAGCAGTGGTCGGGGGATGAACACCGGGGAGCTGTTTTTT.

The chain joins TRBV9 to TRBJ2-3; 7 bases are a match to TRBD2. Per the germline V gene, CDR1 is SGDLS and CDR2 is YYNGEE. The CDR3 runs 16 residues. V trimming: 0 bases; J trimming: 6 bases; junction bases outside the gene matches: 10. This CDR3 reads CASSVVSGVSRDTQYF. DNA of the CDR3: TGTGCCAGCAGCGTAGTGAGCGGGGTTAGCAGGGATACGCAGTATTTT.

The CDR3 is CASSPRRLTEGLAKNIQYF. In nucleotides, the CDR3 is TGTGCCAGCAGCCCCCGCCGCTTGACAGAAGGTTTGGCCAAAAACATTCAGTACTTC. This chain connects TRBV5-8 to TRBJ2-4; D may be TRBD1 (5 bases). Looked up from germline, CDR1 is SGHTS and CDR2 is YDEGEE. Between the trimmed V and J ends, which lost 4 bases and 1 base, there was a span of 24 bases. The CDR3 has 19 amino acids.

The J gene is TRBJ2-1, the V gene TRBV10-1, with D possibly matching TRBD2 (6 bases). The CDR3 is 13 residues long. V was trimmed by 4 bases and J by 10 bases, leaving 14 bases between them. Germline V gene sequence: CDR1 WNHNN, CDR2 SYGVQD (reference sequence). CDR3 nucleotide sequence: TGCGCCAGCAGTGTACTATCGGAGGGGGAGCAGTTCTTC. Protein product: CASSVLSEGEQFF.

This clone was counted a few times. CDR3: CATRPQLQGLDTQYF. The CDR3 DNA reads as TGTGCCACCCGCCCGCAATTACAGGGGTTAGATACGCAGTATTTT. V usage is TRBV6-1 and J usage is TRBJ2-3; 7 nucleotides match TRBD1. This CDR3 spans 15 amino acids. The J segment lost 5 bases and the V segment lost 10 bases, leaving 15 bases of the junction unmatched. The germline gives CDR1 MNHNS, CDR2 SASEGT.

The chain uses TRBV5-4 and TRBJ1-1; D perhaps matches TRBD1 (5 bases). V dropped 3 bases and J dropped 3 bases, with 12 bases sitting between them. Per germline, CDR1 SGHNT and CDR2 YYREEE (reference sequence). The CDR3 runs 14 residues. CDR3 residues: CASSWGQKDTEAFF. Written as DNA, the CDR3 is TGTGCCAGCAGCTGGGGCCAAAAAGACACTGAAGCTTTCTTT.

The CDR3 DNA reads TGTGCCAGCTCTCCCGGGACATACACCGGGGAGCTGTTTTTT. The encoded protein is CASSPGTYTGELFF. V is TRBV18 and J is TRBJ2-2, with D possibly matching TRBD1 (6 bases). The V gene lost 6 bases and the J gene lost 3 bases, with 11 bases spanning the gap. CDR1 and CDR2 from the germline V gene are KGHSH and LQKENI. CDR3 length equals 14 residues.

This clone was found a few times. The chain is built from TRBV7-9 and TRBJ2-7, with D possibly being TRBD2 (6 bases). V was trimmed by 8 bases and J by 6 bases, leaving 14 bases between them. The germline CDR1 and CDR2 sequences are SEHNR and FQNEAQ (reference sequence). There are 12 residues in the CDR3. In DNA, the CDR3 is TGTGCCAGCGAAGGAGGGGCTGGCGAGCAGTACTTC. The encoded protein is CASEGGAGEQYF.

In its sample, this clone was seen once. This sequence joins TRBV2 and TRBJ1-1, with a possible D match to TRBD1 (5 bases). Germline V gene data show CDR1 as SNHLY and CDR2 as FYNNEI. Trimming removed 7 bases from V and 5 bases from J, with 14 bases in between. The CDR3 is 13 residues long. DNA for the CDR3: TGTGCCAGCACCGAGTGGAGGGGTACTGAAGCTTTCTTT. Protein: CASTEWRGTEAFF.